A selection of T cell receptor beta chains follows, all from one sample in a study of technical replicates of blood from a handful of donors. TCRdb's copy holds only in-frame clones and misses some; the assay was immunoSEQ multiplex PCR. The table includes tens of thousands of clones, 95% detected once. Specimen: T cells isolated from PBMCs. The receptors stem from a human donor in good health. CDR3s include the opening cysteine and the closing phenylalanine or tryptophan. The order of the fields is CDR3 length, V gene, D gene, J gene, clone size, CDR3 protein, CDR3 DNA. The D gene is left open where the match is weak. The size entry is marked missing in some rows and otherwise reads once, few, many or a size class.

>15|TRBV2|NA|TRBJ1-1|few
CASSERRALNTEAFF
TGTGCCAGCAGTGAGAGGAGGGCTTTGAACACTGAAGCTTTCTTT
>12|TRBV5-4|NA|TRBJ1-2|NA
CASSLVTGGYTF
TGTGCCAGCAGCTTGGTAACGGGAGGCTACACCTTC
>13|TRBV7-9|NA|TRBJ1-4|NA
CASSSPPGEKLFF
TGTGCCAGCAGCTCCCCGCCAGGTGAAAAACTGTTTTTT
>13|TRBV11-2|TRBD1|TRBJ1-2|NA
CASSSTTGYGYTF
TGTGCCAGCAGCTCCACGACAGGGTATGGCTACACCTTC
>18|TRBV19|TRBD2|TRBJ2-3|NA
CASSRGLIAGGPADTQYF
TGTGCCAGTAGTCGGGGGCTTATAGCGGGAGGGCCGGCAGATACGCAGTATTTT
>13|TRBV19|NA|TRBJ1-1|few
CASSISPGTEAFF
TGTGCCAGTAGTATCTCCCCGGGGACTGAAGCTTTCTTT
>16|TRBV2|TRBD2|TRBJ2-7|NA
CASSDISGLAMVRQYF
TGTGCCAGCAGTGATATTTCAGGACTAGCGATGGTACGACAGTACTTC
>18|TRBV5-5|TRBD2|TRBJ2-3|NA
CASSLEPGLAGGTDTQYF
TGTGCCAGCAGCTTGGAACCGGGACTAGCGGGAGGGACAGATACGCAGTATTTT
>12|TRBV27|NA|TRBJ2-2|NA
CASSWTRGELFF
TGTGCCAGCAGCTGGACTCGAGGGGAGCTGTTTTTT
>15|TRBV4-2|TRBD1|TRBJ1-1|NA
CASSDNDRGLTEAFF
TGTGCCAGCAGCGATAATGACAGGGGGCTCACTGAAGCTTTCTTT
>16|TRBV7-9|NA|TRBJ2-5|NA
CASSYGGLAVSETQYF
TGTGCCAGCAGCTACGGCGGTCTAGCTGTGAGTGAGACCCAGTACTTC
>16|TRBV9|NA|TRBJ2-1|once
CASSVDEGIPYNEQFF
TGTGCCAGCAGCGTAGATGAGGGAATCCCTTACAATGAGCAGTTCTTC
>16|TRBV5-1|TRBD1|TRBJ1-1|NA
CASSLAPGQLNTEAFF
TGCGCCAGCAGCTTGGCACCGGGACAGTTGAACACTGAAGCTTTCTTT
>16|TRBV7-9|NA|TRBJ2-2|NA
CASSLDLGLPAGELFF
TGTGCCAGCAGCTTAGATTTAGGACTCCCGGCCGGGGAGCTGTTTTTT